This T cell receptor beta chain was obtained from a study of CD8 T cell repertoires and HIV-1 epitope variants. CDR3 length equals 12 residues. Between the trimmed V and J ends, which lost 2 bases and 4 bases, there was a span of 8 bases. Germline CDR1 GTSNPN, CDR2 SVGIG (reference sequence). TCRdb keeps only in-frame clones here, not all; method: immunoSEQ multiplex PCR. The sample has roughly 100,000 clones; more than 65% are singletons. The V gene is TRBV30, the J gene TRBJ1-1; D remains ambiguous. The clonotype comes from a male donor with HIV. The specimen sequenced was uncultured baseline CD8+ T cells from peripheral blood mononuclear cells (PBMCs). In DNA form, the CDR3 reads TGTGCCTGGAGTTTTGCTCCCACTGAAGCTTTCTTT. Encoded protein: CAWSFAPTEAFF.